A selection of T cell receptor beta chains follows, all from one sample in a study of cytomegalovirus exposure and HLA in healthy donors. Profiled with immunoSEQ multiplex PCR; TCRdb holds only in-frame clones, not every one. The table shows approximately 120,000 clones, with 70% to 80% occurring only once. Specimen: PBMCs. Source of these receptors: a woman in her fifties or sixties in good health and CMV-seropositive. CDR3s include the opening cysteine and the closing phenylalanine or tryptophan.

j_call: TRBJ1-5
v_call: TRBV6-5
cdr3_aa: CASSYSSDQPQHF

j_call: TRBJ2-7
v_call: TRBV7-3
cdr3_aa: CASSPTGVDEQYF

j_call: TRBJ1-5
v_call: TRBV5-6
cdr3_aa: CASSFWGGAGNQPQHF

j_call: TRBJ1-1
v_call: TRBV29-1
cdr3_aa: CSVEGTYLNTEAFF

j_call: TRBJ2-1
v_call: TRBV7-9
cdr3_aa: CASSLLSGGFF

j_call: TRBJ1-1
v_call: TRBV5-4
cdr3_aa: CASSPWSRANTEAFF

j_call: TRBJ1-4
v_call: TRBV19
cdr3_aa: CASRIDQGGSREKLFF

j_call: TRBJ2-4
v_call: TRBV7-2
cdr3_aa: CASSFLGRGYIQYF

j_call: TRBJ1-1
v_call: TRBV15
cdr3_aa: CATSNEPGQGTTEAFF

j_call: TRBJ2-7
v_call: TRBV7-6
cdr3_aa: CASSQWTSGGDWSSYEQYF

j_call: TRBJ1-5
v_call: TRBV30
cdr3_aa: CAWTTFGDSLSNQPQHF

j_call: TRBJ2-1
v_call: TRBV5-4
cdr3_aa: CASSLQDRSYNEQFF

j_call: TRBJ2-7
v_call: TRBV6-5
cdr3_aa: CATRRESLWYEQYF

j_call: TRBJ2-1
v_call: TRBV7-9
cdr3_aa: CASSSWVAGGQGNEQFF

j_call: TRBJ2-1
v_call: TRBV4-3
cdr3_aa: CASSHVGGNNEQFF

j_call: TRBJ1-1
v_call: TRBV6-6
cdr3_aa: CASRGRTEAFF

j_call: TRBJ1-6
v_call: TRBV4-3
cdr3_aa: CASSQDYLGGDPYNSPLHF

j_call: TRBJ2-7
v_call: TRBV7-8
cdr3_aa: CASSPQRAGARYEQYF

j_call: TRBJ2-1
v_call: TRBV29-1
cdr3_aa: CSVDGLAGAYNEQFF

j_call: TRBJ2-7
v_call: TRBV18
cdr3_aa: CASSPQMLYEQYF

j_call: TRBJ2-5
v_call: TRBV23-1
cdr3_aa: CASSQSPLDRGETQYF

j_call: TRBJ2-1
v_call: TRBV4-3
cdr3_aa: CASSQVRAGYEQFF

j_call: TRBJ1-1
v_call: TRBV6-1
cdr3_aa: CASSERRGTAPHRGNTEAFF

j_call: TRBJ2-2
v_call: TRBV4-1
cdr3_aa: CASSQVLAGKNTGELVF

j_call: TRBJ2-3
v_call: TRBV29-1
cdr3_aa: CSVAAGSSTDTQYF

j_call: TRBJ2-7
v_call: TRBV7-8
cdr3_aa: CASSFSGTVAYEQYF

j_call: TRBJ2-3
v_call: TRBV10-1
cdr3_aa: CASRTSGGNRVTDTQYF

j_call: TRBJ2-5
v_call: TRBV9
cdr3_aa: CASSVGQNQETQYF

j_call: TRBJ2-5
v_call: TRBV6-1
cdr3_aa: CASTPTGETQYF

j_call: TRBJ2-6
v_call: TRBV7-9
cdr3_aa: CASSPGQLLSGANVLTF

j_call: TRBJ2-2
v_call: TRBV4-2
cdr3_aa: CASSQDNPGGGELFF

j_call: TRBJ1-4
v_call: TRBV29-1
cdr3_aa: CSVDGQGNEKLFF

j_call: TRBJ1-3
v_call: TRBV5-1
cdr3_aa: CASSLGQDMEGNTIYF